Listed here are 24 T cell receptor beta chains from one sample, sequenced in a study of blood T cell repertoires in COVID-19. Only in-frame clones appear in the TCRdb table, and some are missing; sequencing was by immunoSEQ multiplex PCR. The sample includes approximately 88,000 clones, roughly 78% seen only once; the top ten take less than 20%. The sample taken for sequencing was peripheral blood. The receptors originated from a woman of 80 years or more with acute or convalescent COVID-19.

The J gene is TRBJ2-7, the V gene TRBV5-5; 7 nucleotides align to TRBD1. In germline, CDR1 is SGHKS, CDR2 YYEKEE (reference sequence). The J segment lost 6 bases and the V segment lost 1 base, leaving 4 bases of the junction unmatched. This CDR3 is 13 amino acids long. CDR3 sequence (DNA): TGTGCCAGCAGCTTGAGAGGGGACAGCGAGCAGTACTTC. This sequence encodes CASSLRGDSEQYF.

This clone was picked up one time. V gene TRBV7-9 combines with J gene TRBJ2-4, with 8 bases lining up with TRBD1. J lost 7 bases, V lost 5 bases, and 7 bases had no gene match. The CDR3 is 14 residues long. Germline CDR1 is SEHNR and CDR2 is FQNEAQ (reference sequence). The CDR3 sequence: CASSPGTGGNIQYF. DNA of the CDR3: TGTGCCAGCAGCCCAGGGACAGGAGGTAACATTCAGTACTTC.

This chain joins TRBV18 and TRBJ2-1; tentative D call: TRBD1 (5 bases). This CDR3 contains 13 residues. V lost 2 bases and J 5 bases, leaving 7 bases between the germline ends. CDR1 and CDR2 from the germline V gene are KGHSH and LQKENI. The DNA for the CDR3 is TGTGCCAGCTCACCAGGGGCTAACAATGAGCAGTTCTTC. It yields the protein CASSPGANNEQFF.

The chain joins TRBV18 to TRBJ1-1; D remains unclear. This CDR3 spans 15 amino acids. Germline V gene sequence: CDR1 KGHSH, CDR2 LQKENI. V was trimmed by 6 bases and J by 0 bases, leaving 14 bases between them. The CDR3 reads CASSDPGGLNTEAFF. The CDR3 nucleotides are TGTGCCAGCTCCGACCCAGGAGGTTTGAACACTGAAGCTTTCTTT.

V gene TRBV4-2 combines with J gene TRBJ2-1; 13 bases agree with TRBD2. The CDR3 spans 17 residues. Germline V gene data show CDR1 as LGHNA and CDR2 as YNFKEQ. After removal of 4 bases from V and 2 bases from J, the junction contained 5 bases not matched to a gene. CDR3 in amino acids: CASSLVTSGGAYNEQFF. Here the CDR3 DNA reads TGTGCCAGCAGCCTCGTCACTAGCGGGGGGGCCTACAATGAGCAGTTCTTC.

This chain links TRBV7-9 with TRBJ2-5, with 7 bases that match TRBD2. Germline V gene data show CDR1 as SEHNR and CDR2 as FQNEAQ (reference sequence). Unmatched junction bases numbered 6, after V lost 1 base and J lost 4 bases. The CDR3 is made up of 15 amino acids. The CDR3 nucleotides are TGTGCCAGCAGCTTAGTTTGGGAGGGAGGAGAGACCCAGTACTTC. Translating gives CASSLVWEGGETQYF.

The rearrangement links TRBV28 to TRBJ1-5; D is undetermined. This CDR3 is 15 amino acids long. Germline CDR1 is MDHEN and CDR2 is SYDVKM. V lost 2 bases to trimming and J lost 2 bases, with 10 bases between them. The CDR3 sequence is CASSLAGTGNQPQHF. CDR3 bases: TGTGCCAGCAGTTTAGCGGGTACAGGCAATCAGCCCCAGCATTTT.

This clone showed up just a few times. The chain has TRBV5-4 and TRBJ1-2, with TRBD1 matching over 7 bases. Germline CDR1 reads SGHNT; CDR2 reads YYREEE (reference sequence). J gave up 4 bases and V 0 bases, and 6 bases lay outside the gene matches. The CDR3 runs to 15 residues. The CDR3 nucleotides read TGTGCCAGCAGCTTGGCCCCACAGGGGAGCTATGGCTACACCTTC. This codes for CASSLAPQGSYGYTF.

The J gene is TRBJ1-2, the V gene TRBV7-3; 9 bases map to TRBD1. The germline CDR1 and CDR2 sequences are SGHTA and FQGTGA. V gave up 5 bases and J gave up 8 bases; unmatched junction bases: 6. This CDR3 spans 13 amino acids. The CDR3 DNA reads as TGTGCCAGCAGCCGGGGACAGGGAGACGGCTACACCTTC. The encoded protein is CASSRGQGDGYTF.

The CDR3 DNA follows: TGTGCCAACTACCAGCGGAGCAATGAGCAGTTCTTC. Translation: CANYQRSNEQFF. The V and J genes are TRBV2 and TRBJ2-1, with D perhaps matching TRBD2 (5 bases). The CDR3 spans 12 residues. Trimming removed 10 bases from V and 6 bases from J, with 13 bases in between. Germline values: CDR1 SNHLY, CDR2 FYNNEI.

This sequence joins TRBV6-4 and TRBJ1-1; a possible D gene is TRBD1 (5 bases). Trimming left V 6 bases short and J 3 bases short, with 14 bases between. CDR1 and CDR2 from the germline V gene are MRHNA and SNTAGT. This CDR3 spans 14 amino acids. The CDR3 reads CASRPGLGDTEAFF. CDR3 DNA: TGTGCCAGCAGACCGGGACTGGGGGACACTGAAGCTTTCTTT.

The CDR3 sequence: CASSQGRGSGETQYF. The DNA of the CDR3 is TGCGCCAGCAGCCAGGGGCGGGGGAGTGGGGAGACCCAGTACTTC. V and J are TRBV4-1 and TRBJ2-5; 7 bases line up with TRBD2. The CDR3 runs 15 residues. V lost 3 bases to trimming and J lost 5 bases; unmatched junction nucleotides: 9. CDR1 is MGHRA, CDR2 YSYEKL, per germline.

This chain links TRBV3-1 (or the pseudogene TRBV3-2) with TRBJ2-2; tentative D call: TRBD1 (6 bases). V lost 2 bases and J 0 bases, leaving 19 bases between the germline ends. Germline lookup yields CDR1 LGHDT and CDR2 YNNKEL (reference sequence). The length of the CDR3 is 19 residues. The CDR3 nucleotides are TGTGCCAGCAGCCAAAAGGTCGGGGATGGACAGACGAACACCGGGGAGCTGTTTTTT. It specifies CASSQKVGDGQTNTGELFF.

V usage is TRBV5-1 and J usage is TRBJ2-5, with TRBD2 matching 7 bases. This CDR3 has 14 residues. Germline V gene data show CDR1 as SGHRS and CDR2 as YFSETQ. Trimming cost V 2 bases and J 1 base; bases outside gene matches: 2. In DNA, the CDR3 is TGCGCCAGCAGCTTCCTAGCGGCCCAAGAGACCCAGTACTTC. Encoded protein: CASSFLAAQETQYF. The full variable domain, with the rest looked up from reference TRBV5-1 and TRBJ2-5, is KAGVTQTPRYLIKTRGQQVTLSCSPISGHRSVSWYQQTPGQGLQFLFEYFSETQRNKGNFPGRFSGRQFSNSRSEMNVSTLELGDSALYLCASSFLAAQETQYFGPGTRLLVL.

The rearrangement links TRBV18 to TRBJ2-5, with D hard to call. Trimming took off 1 base at V and 1 base at J, with 10 bases between the two ends. The germline CDR1 and CDR2 sequences are KGHSH and LQKENI. This CDR3 spans 15 amino acids. The CDR3 nucleotides are TGTGCCAGCTCACCACGCGGAGCCACCCAAGAGACCCAGTACTTC. Its translation: CASSPRGATQETQYF.

The rearrangement joins TRBV10-2 to TRBJ1-4, with no clear D. The CDR3 is 15 amino acids. Per the germline V gene, CDR1 is WSHSY and CDR2 is SAAADI. V lost 3 bases and J lost 0, with 8 bases in between. In DNA, the CDR3 is TGCGCCAGCAGTGATCATAGTGCAACTAATGAAAAACTGTTTTTT. This codes for CASSDHSATNEKLFF.

The V gene is TRBV19, the J gene TRBJ1-2, with 7 bases identical to TRBD1. This CDR3 has 14 residues. Losses at the gene ends were 6 bases for V and 7 bases for J; bases not matched to a gene: 11. Germline CDR1 LNHDA, CDR2 SQIVND (reference sequence). CDR3 region: CASSPRGRGIGYTF. CDR3 nucleotide sequence: TGTGCCAGTAGCCCCCGTGGCAGGGGGATTGGCTACACCTTC.

The chain uses TRBV6-2 or TRBV6-3 and TRBJ2-5, with 7 bases identical to TRBD2. Trimming took 6 bases from V and 1 from J; bases not matched to a gene: 5. The CDR3 covers 14 residues. Germline V gene data show CDR1 as MNHEY and CDR2 as SVGEGT. The CDR3 spells CASSRSGAQETQYF. CDR3 bases: TGTGCCAGCAGCCGAAGCGGGGCCCAAGAGACCCAGTACTTC.

This sequence joins TRBV5-1 and TRBJ2-7, with 8 positions matching TRBD2. V shed 6 bases and J 0 bases; nucleotides not matched to a gene: 20. Germline assignment: CDR1 SGHRS and CDR2 YFSETQ. CDR3 length: 19 amino acids. The DNA of the CDR3 is TGCGCCAGCAATCCGTATGGACTAGCCTCAAACGCAAGCTCCTACGAGCAGTACTTC. It yields the protein CASNPYGLASNASSYEQYF.

This rearrangement joins TRBV10-3 to TRBJ1-4, with TRBD1 matching over 9 bases. This CDR3 region has 16 residues. Germline V gene data show CDR1 as ENHRY and CDR2 as SYGVKD. V was pared by 5 bases and J by 2 bases, with 6 bases of the junction left unmatched. The CDR3 DNA reads TGTGCCATCAGTACACAGGGGGCGCCGACTAATGAAAAACTGTTTTTT. Translation gives CAISTQGAPTNEKLFF.

This chain joins TRBV18 and TRBJ2-1, with TRBD2 matching 13 bases. Germline assignment: CDR1 KGHSH and CDR2 LQKENI. This CDR3 has 16 amino acids. Trimming cost V 0 bases and J 4 bases; bases outside gene matches: 0. In nucleotides, the CDR3 is TGTGCCAGCTCACCACCGGGACTAGCGGGGTACAATGAGCAGTTCTTC. Encoded protein: CASSPPGLAGYNEQFF.

The CDR3 reads CASKGRGRQNTGELFF. The CDR3 DNA reads as TGTGCCAGCAAGGGCCGGGGTAGACAGAACACCGGGGAGCTGTTTTTT. The genes are TRBV5-4 and TRBJ2-2; TRBD2 is a possible D gene (5 bases). CDR1 and CDR2 from the germline V gene are SGHNT and YYREEE (reference sequence). Trimming stripped 6 bases from V and 1 base from J, with 16 bases between. The CDR3 runs to 16 residues.

This chain links TRBV18 with TRBJ1-6, with D possibly being TRBD1 (6 bases). The germline CDR1 and CDR2 sequences are KGHSH and LQKENI. Trimming took 2 bases from V and 8 from J, leaving 10 bases between them. The CDR3 has 14 residues. CDR3 DNA sequence: TGTGCCAGCTCACCAACAGGGAGAGATTCACCCCTCCACTTT. Protein: CASSPTGRDSPLHF.

The V gene is TRBV7-6, the J gene TRBJ2-1; TRBD2 matches at 12 bases. The V segment lost 4 bases and the J segment 4 bases; nucleotides outside the gene matches: 5. There are 16 residues in the CDR3. Germline V CDR1 and CDR2: SGHVS, FNYEAQ. CDR3 DNA: TGTGCCAGCAGCTCCTCCGGGACTAGCGGGTACAATGAGCAGTTCTTC. Translating gives CASSSSGTSGYNEQFF.